The entry below gives a single T cell receptor beta chain sequence along with its context. Its target antigen remains unknown. Within one base of it there is no much larger clone, and no base qualities were kept. At the DNA level, this CDR3 is encoded by other sequences in the same sample as well. V is pared back by 5 bases and J by 4 bases, with 8 bases lying between the germline termini. From the germline V gene (reference sequence), CDR1 is SEHNR and CDR2 is FQNEAQ. Including cysteine and phenylalanine, the CDR3 has 12 amino acids. Only the CDR3 region is kept as DNA, spanning 36 bases read in frame from base 1. This entry belongs to a study of blood T cell repertoires in COVID-19 (dated by TCRdb to the early 2020s). For the study in its entirety: The collaborator samples originated in the United States, Italy and Spain and spanned the acute and convalescent phases of COVID-19. Samples were obtained from the ongoing ImmuneRACE study (first 160 participants) and from over 1,000 subjects provided by 6 global collaborators. Subjects who had been exposed to COVID-19, were actively infected with it, or had recovered from it provided the deeply sampled blood TCRbeta repertoires that made up the dataset. Sample metadata almost always included a de-identified subject ID, COVID-19 status, age in years and sex. Where HLA class I and class II types were available, the types were taken from metadata supplied by the sample provider, not from assay-based typing. The repertoires were released in a freely available public database intended as a resource for research on the immune response to SARS-CoV-2. The prospective study material was composed of cDNA or gDNA derived from T cells, B-cell-depleted T cells, or PBMCs. The investigation overall reported the following: The amount of clinical and demographic metadata varied by source and participant and was provided uncurated.

Whole blood was collected in K2EDTA tubes by collaborating institutions according to the institutions' own protocols. For TCRbeta analysis, collaborator samples were shipped as frozen whole blood, as isolated PBMCs, or as DNA extracted from either sample type. TCRbeta CDR3 regions were amplified from genomic DNA using the immunoSEQ Assay, a bias-controlled multiplex PCR. The paper's data handling went like this. Within the assay, amplification of reference gene primers was used to estimate how many nucleated cells each sample contained. To quantify the absolute abundance of each unique TCRbeta CDR3 rearrangement, sequence reads were collapsed and filtered. Productive Simpson clonality was computed per sample as the square root of Simpson's diversity index over productive rearrangements. TCRdb took this table from immuneACCESS and kept in-frame rearrangements with V and J called. Such tables lack part of the clones; where checked against another copy, unresolved V genes explain under half of the gap, and the rest is unexplained. The DNA was the basis for D and trimming; V, J and clone size are from that table. For this sample the table gives tens of thousands of clones, of which roughly four fifths were detected only once. The top ten constitute around 29% of the sample.

This clonotype was obtained from a human donor in a cohort sampled during active COVID-19. Sequencing was done on a sample of peripheral blood. The chain joins TRBV7-9 to TRBJ1-1; a confident D gene designation cannot be given. The CDR3 corresponds to CASSPRGTEAFF. DNA sequence: TGTGCCAGCAGCCCCCGCGGCACTGAAGCTTTCTTT.